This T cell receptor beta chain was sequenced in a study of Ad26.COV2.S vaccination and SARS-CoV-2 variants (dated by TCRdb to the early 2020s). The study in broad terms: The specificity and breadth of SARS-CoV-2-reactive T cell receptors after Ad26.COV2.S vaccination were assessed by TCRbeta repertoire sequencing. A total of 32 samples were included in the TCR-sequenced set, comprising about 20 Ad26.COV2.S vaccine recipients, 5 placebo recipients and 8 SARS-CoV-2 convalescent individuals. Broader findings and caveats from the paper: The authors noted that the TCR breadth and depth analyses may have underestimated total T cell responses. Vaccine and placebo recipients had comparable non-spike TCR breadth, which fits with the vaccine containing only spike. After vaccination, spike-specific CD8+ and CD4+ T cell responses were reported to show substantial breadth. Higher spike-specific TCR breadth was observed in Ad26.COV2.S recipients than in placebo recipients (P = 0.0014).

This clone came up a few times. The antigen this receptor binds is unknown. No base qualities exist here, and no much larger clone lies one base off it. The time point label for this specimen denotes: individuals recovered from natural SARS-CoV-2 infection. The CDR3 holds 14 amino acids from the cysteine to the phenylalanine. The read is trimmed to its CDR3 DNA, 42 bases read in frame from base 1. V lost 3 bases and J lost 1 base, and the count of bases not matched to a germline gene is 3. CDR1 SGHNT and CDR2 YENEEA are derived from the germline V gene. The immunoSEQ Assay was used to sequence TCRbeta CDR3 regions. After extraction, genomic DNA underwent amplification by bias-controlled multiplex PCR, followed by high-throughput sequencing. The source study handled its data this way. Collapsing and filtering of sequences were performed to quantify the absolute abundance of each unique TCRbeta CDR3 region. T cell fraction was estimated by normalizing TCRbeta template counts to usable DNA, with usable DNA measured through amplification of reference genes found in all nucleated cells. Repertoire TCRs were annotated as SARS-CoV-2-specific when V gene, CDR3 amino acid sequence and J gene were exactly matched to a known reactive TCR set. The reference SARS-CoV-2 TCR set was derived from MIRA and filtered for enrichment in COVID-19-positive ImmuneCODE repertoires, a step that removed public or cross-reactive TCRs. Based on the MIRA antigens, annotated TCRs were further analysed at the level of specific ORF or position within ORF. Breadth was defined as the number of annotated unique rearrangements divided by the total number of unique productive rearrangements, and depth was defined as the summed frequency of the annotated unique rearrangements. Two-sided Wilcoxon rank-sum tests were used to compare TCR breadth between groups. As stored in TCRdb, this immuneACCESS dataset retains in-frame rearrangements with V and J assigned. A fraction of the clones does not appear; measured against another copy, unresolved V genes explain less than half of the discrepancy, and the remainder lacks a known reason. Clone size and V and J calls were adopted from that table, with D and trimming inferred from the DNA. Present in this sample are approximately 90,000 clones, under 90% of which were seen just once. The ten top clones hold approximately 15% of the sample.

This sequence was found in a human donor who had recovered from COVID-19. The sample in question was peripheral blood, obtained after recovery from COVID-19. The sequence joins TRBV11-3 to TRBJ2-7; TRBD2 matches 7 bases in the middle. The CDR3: CASSFSGGSYEQYF. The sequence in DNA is TGTGCCAGCAGCTTTTCGGGAGGTTCCTACGAGCAGTACTTC.